This T cell receptor (beta chain) was obtained from a study of blood T cell repertoires in COVID-19. Background on the study: COVID-19 samples from acute and convalescent phases originated in the United States, Italy and Spain. PBMCs, B-cell-depleted T cells, or T cells provided the cDNA or gDNA that made up the material.

About this clone itself: At one end, the junction sequence differs from germline, possibly due to a read error.

Followed longitudinally, the Seattle patients had been enrolled during active infection. Authors' processing steps: Estimation of nucleated cell counts was performed using reference gene primer amplification. Libraries were prepared by immunoSEQ multiplex PCR; TCRdb keeps only in-frame clonotypes and omits some of them. The V and J calls and the clone size are those of that table, but D and trimming were determined from the DNA. The sample carries 150,000 or so clones, around 87% recorded once. Sequencing was performed on peripheral blood. The TCR was taken from a man aged 18 to 35 with COVID-19, enrolled during active disease.

CDR3 DNA: TGCAGCGTCGGAGGACAGGGCTACGAAAAACTGCTTTTT. Its translation: CSVGGQGYEKLLF. The chain is built from TRBV29-1 and TRBJ1-4; 8 bases match TRBD1. Germline V gives CDR1 SQVTM, CDR2 ANQGSEA. CDR3 length: 13 residues.